This T cell receptor beta chain appears in the sequencing data of a study of blood T cell repertoires in COVID-19 (dated by TCRdb to 2019 to 2021). About the study as a whole: The collaborator samples originated in the United States, Italy and Spain and spanned the acute and convalescent phases of COVID-19. The material from the prospective study consisted of cDNA or gDNA derived from T cells, B-cell-depleted T cells, or PBMCs. Deeply sampled blood TCRbeta repertoires from subjects exposed to, actively infected with, or recovered from COVID-19 were included in the dataset. The repertoires were released in a freely available public database meant as a resource for research on the immune response to SARS-CoV-2. Samples were obtained from the ongoing ImmuneRACE study (first 160 participants) and from roughly 1,300 subjects provided by 6 global collaborators. Nearly every sample came with metadata listing a de-identified subject ID, COVID-19 status, age in years and sex. Where available, HLA class I and class II types were taken from metadata supplied by the sample provider and were not determined by assay-based typing. Study-level results and caveats: How much clinical and demographic metadata was included differed by source and by participant, and the metadata was provided uncurated.

The collaborating institutions used their own protocols to collect whole blood in K2EDTA tubes. Collaborator samples were shipped for TCRbeta analysis as frozen whole blood, isolated PBMCs, or DNA extracted from either sample type. A word on this clone: It lacks a known antigen. Qualities for individual bases were not recorded, and no much larger clone is one base off.

The immunoSEQ Assay, a bias-controlled multiplex PCR, was used to amplify TCRbeta CDR3 regions from genomic DNA. The study's processing was this. The number of nucleated cells in each sample was estimated from the amplification of reference gene primers within the assay. To quantify the absolute abundance of each unique TCRbeta CDR3 rearrangement, sequence reads were collapsed and filtered. Productive Simpson clonality was computed per sample as the square root of Simpson's diversity index over productive rearrangements. In TCRdb, the immuneACCESS table is reduced to in-frame sequences with V and J assigned. These tables do not hold every clone; where another copy was compared, an unresolved V gene accounts for under half, and the others remain unexplained. The V and J calls and clone size were taken over from that table, and D and trimming were inferred from the DNA. The sample records about 23,000 clones, roughly 89% of which are singletons. Around 10% of the sample is held by the ten biggest clonotypes.

The material sequenced was peripheral blood. The origin of this receptor is a woman older than 75 with active or convalescent COVID-19.

The bases are TGTGCCATCAGTTCCAACAGTAACTATGGCTACACCTTC. This sequence encodes CAISSNSNYGYTF. Recombination joined TRBV10-3 with TRBJ1-2; no D gene can be assigned with confidence. Trimming takes 5 bases from V and 1 base from J, and the germline ends sit 8 bases apart. The germline V gene supplies CDR1 ENHRY and CDR2 SYGVKD. From the cysteine through the phenylalanine, the CDR3 covers 13 amino acids. Only CDR3 DNA is held: 39 bases, read in frame from base 1.